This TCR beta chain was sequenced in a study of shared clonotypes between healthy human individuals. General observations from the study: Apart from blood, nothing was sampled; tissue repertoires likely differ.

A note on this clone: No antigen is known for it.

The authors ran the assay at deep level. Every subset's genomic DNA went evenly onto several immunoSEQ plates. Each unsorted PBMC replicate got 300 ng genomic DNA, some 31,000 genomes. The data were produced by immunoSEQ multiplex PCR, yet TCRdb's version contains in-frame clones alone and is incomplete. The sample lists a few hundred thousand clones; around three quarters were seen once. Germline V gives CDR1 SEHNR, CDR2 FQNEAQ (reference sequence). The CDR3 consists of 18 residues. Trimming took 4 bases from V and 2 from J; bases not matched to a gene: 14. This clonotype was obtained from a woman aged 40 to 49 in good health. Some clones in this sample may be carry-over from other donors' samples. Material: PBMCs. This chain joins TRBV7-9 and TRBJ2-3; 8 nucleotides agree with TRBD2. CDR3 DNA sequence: TGTGCCAGCAGCTCCTACCTCATACTAGCGGCAAACACAGATACGCAGTATTTT. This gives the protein CASSSYLILAANTDTQYF. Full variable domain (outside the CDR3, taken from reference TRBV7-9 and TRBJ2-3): DTGVSQNPRHKITKRGQNVTFRCDPISEHNRLYWYRQTLGQGPEFLTYFQNEAQLEKSRLLSDRFSAERPKGSFSTLEIQRTEQGDSAMYLCASSSYLILAANTDTQYFGPGTRLTVL.